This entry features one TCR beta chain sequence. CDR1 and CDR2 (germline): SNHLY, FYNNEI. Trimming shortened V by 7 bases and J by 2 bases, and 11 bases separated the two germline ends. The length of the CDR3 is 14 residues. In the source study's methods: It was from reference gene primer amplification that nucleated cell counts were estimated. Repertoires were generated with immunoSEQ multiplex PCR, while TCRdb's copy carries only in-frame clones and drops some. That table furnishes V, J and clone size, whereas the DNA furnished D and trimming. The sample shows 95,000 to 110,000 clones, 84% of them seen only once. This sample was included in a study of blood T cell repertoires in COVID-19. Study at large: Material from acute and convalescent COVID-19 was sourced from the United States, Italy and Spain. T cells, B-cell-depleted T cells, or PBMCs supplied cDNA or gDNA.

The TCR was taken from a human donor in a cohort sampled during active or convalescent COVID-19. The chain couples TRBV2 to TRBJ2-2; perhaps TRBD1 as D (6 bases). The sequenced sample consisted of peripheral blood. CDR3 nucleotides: TGTGCCAGCACTGGGACACGAAACACCGGGGAGCTGTTTTTT. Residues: CASTGTRNTGELFF.